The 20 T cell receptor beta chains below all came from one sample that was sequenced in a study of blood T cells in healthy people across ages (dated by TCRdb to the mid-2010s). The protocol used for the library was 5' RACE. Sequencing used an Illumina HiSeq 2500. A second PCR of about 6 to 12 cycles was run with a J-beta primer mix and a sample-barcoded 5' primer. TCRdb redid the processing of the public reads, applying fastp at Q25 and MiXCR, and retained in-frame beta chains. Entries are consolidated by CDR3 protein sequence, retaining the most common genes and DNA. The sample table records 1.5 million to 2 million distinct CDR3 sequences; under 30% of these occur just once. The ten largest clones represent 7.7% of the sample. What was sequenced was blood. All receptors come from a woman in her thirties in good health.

The CDR3 DNA is TGTGCCAGCAGCCAAGAGGGGGGAGACGTGGATACGCAGTATTTT. This translates into CASSQEGGDVDTQYF. The genes are TRBV3-1 and TRBJ2-3; tentatively, D is TRBD2 (6 bases). This CDR3 region has 15 residues. Trimming cost V 0 bases and J 6 bases, with 13 bases left between them. Germline CDR1 reads LGHDT; CDR2 reads YNNKEL (reference sequence).

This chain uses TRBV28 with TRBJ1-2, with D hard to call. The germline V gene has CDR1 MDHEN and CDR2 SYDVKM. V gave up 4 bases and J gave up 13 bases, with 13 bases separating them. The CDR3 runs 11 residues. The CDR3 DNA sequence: TGTGCCAGCAGTTCTTCAGGTTCAATCACCTTC. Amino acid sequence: CASSSSGSITF.

The CDR3 DNA reads TGTGCCAGCGTAAATAGAGGGGCGCCGATTTGGGAGACCCAGTTCTTC. Amino acids: CASVNRGAPIWETQFF. The genes are TRBV6-1 and TRBJ2-1; D is tentatively TRBD1 or TRBD2 (5 bases each). The CDR3 is 16 residues long. The germline gives CDR1 MNHNS, CDR2 SASEGT. The ends were cut back, 8 bases at V and 13 bases at J, with 30 bases in the middle.

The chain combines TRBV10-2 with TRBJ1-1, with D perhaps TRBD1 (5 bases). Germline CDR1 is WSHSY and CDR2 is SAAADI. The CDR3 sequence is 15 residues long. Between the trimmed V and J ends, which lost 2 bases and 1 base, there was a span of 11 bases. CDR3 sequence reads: CASSEKGKRNTEAFF. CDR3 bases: TGCGCCAGCAGTGAGAAGGGGAAGAGGAACACTGAAGCTTTCTTT.

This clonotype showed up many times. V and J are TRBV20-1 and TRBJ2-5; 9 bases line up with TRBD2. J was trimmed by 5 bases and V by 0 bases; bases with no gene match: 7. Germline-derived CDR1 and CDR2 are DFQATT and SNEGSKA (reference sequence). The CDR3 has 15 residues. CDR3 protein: CSARDGLAGLETQYF. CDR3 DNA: TGCAGTGCTAGAGATGGCCTAGCGGGACTGGAGACCCAGTACTTC.

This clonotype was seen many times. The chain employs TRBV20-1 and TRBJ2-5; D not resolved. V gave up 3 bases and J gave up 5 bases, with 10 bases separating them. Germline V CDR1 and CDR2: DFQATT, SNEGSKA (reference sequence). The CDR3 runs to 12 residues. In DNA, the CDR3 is TGCAGTGCTAGTTCCGAGTGGGAGACCCAGTACTTC. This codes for CSASSEWETQYF.

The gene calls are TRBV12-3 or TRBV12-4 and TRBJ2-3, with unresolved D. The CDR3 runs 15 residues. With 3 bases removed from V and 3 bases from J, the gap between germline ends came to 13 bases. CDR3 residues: CASSFRTTGTDTQYF. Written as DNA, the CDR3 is TGTGCCAGCAGTTTTCGGACCACGGGTACAGATACGCAGTATTTT.

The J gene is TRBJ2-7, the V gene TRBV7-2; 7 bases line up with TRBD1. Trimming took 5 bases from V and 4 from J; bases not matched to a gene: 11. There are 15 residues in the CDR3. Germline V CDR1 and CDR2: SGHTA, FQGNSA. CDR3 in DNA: TGTGCCAGCAGCCCAGGGGGTAGCGCCTCTTACGAGCAGTACTTC. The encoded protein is CASSPGGSASYEQYF.

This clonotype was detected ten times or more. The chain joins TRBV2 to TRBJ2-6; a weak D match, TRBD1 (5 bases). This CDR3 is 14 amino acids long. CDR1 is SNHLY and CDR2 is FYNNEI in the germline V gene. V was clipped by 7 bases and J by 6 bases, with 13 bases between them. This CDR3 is CASMIGAEANVLTF. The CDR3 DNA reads TGTGCCAGCATGATAGGGGCGGAGGCCAACGTCCTGACTTTC.

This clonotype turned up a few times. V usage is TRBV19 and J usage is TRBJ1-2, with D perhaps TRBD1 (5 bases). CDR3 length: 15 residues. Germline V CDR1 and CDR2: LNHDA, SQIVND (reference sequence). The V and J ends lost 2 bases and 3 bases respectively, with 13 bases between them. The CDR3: CASSIKGVADYGYTF. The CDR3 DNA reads TGTGCCAGTAGTATAAAAGGGGTTGCTGACTATGGCTACACCTTC.

CDR3 nucleotide sequence: TGTGCCAGCTCCGAAGACAGGTCCTCCTACAATGAGCAGTTCTTC. Protein product: CASSEDRSSYNEQFF. The V and J genes are TRBV11-3 and TRBJ2-1; maybe TRBD1 (6 bases). V was shortened by 8 bases and J by 0 bases, with 14 bases between the two germline ends. Germline assignment: CDR1 SGHNT and CDR2 YENEEA. The CDR3 runs 15 residues.

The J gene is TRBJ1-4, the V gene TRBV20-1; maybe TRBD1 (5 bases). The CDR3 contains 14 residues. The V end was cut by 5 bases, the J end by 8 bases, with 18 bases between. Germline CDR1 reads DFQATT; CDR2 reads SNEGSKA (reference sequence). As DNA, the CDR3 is TGCAGTGCTCCCTGGGGAGGGGAAGTGGAAAAACTGTTTTTT. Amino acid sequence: CSAPWGGEVEKLFF.

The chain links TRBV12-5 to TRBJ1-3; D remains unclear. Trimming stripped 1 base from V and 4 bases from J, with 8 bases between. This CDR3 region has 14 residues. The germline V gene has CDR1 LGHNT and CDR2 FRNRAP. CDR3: CASGLDTLGNTIYF. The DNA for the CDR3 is TGTGCTAGTGGTTTGGATACTCTGGGAAACACCATATATTTT.

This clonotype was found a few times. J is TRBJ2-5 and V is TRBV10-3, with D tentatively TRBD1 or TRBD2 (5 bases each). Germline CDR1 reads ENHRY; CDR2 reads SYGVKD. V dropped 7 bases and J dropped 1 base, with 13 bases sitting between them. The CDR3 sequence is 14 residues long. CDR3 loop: CAITPNGGQETQYF. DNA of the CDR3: TGTGCCATCACACCGAATGGGGGCCAAGAGACCCAGTACTTC.

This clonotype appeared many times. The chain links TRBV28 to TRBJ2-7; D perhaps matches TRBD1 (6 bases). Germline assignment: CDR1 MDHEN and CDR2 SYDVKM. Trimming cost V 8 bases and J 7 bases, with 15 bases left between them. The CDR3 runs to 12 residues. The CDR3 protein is CASGTGWGEQYF. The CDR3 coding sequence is TGTGCCAGCGGCACAGGGTGGGGGGAGCAGTACTTC.

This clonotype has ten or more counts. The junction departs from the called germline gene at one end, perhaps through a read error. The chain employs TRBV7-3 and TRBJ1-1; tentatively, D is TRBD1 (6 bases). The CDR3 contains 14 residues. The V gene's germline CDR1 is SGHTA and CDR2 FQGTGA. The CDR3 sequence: CASSAGGLNTEAFF. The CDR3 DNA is TGTGCCAGCAGTGCCGGGGGCTTGAACACCGAAGCTTTCTTT. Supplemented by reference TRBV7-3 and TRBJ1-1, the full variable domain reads GAGVSQTPSNKVTEKGKYVELRCDPISGHTALYWYRQSLGQGPEFLIYFQGTGAADDSGLPNDRFFAVRPEGSVSTLKIQRTERGDSAVYLCASSAGGLNTEAFFGQGTRLTVV.

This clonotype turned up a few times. The CDR3 DNA follows: TGTGCCATCAGTGACCGGGGAGGAGGGTCCTACGAGCAGTACTTC. Protein product: CAISDRGGGSYEQYF. The V gene is TRBV10-3, the J gene TRBJ2-7; possible D gene TRBD2, 6 bases. This CDR3 has 15 amino acids. CDR1 and CDR2 from the germline V gene are ENHRY and SYGVKD. The ends were cut back, 3 bases at V and 1 base at J, with 13 bases in the middle.

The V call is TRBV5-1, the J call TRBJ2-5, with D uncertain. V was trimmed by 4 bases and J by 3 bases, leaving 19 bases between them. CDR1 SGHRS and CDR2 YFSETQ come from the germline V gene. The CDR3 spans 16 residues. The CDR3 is CASSPTGLVYKETQYF. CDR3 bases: TGCGCCAGCAGCCCCACCGGGTTGGTATACAAAGAGACCCAGTACTTC. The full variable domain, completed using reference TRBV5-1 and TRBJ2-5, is KAGVTQTPRYLIKTRGQQVTLSCSPISGHRSVSWYQQTPGQGLQFLFEYFSETQRNKGNFPGRFSGRQFSNSRSEMNVSTLELGDSALYLCASSPTGLVYKETQYFGPGTRLLVL.

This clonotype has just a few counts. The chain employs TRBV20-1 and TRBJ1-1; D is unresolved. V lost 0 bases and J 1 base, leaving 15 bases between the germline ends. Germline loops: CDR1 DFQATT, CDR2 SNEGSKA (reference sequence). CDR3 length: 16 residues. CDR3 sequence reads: CSARDNSGKGNTEAFF. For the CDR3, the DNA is TGCAGTGCTAGAGATAATTCGGGAAAGGGGAACACTGAAGCTTTCTTT.

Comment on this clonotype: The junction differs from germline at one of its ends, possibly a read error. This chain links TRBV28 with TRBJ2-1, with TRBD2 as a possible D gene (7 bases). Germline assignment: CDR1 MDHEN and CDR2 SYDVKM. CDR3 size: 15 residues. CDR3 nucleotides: TGCGCCAGCATTTTATATCGGGGGGCCGCGGAGACCCAGTTCTTC. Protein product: CASILYRGAAETQFF.